A single sample is the source of the 26 T cell receptor beta chains below, sequenced in a study of T cell repertoires and HLA-DP antigens. No antigen is known for these receptors. The table came from immunoSEQ multiplex PCR; TCRdb's copy has only in-frame clones and leaves some out. The repertoire includes roughly 110,000 clones, about 92% of them detected once, and more than 0.25% sits in the top ten. Sample: CD4+ T cells from PBMCs. The receptors were gathered from a young woman in good health and CMV-seronegative.

The gene calls are TRBV19 and TRBJ2-2; 11 nucleotides agree with TRBD1. CDR1 LNHDA and CDR2 SQIVND come from the germline V gene (reference sequence). Trimming removed 4 bases from V and 6 bases from J; junction bases left unmatched: 4. CDR3 length equals 15 residues. In DNA, the CDR3 is TGTGCCAGTAGTACTCCGGGACAGGGGGCCGGGGAGCTGTTTTTT. This encodes CASSTPGQGAGELFF.

The chain uses TRBV28 and TRBJ2-1; 7 bases line up with TRBD2. This CDR3 contains 15 residues. Germline values: CDR1 MDHEN, CDR2 SYDVKM. V was pared by 7 bases and J by 6 bases, with 12 bases of the junction left unmatched. CDR3 protein: CASTVSGFRGNEQFF. CDR3 bases: TGTGCCAGCACCGTTAGCGGGTTCCGGGGCAATGAGCAGTTCTTC.

This clone was found once. The chain's CDR3 is CASSPPGTSGGGTDTQYF. In DNA, the CDR3 is TGCGCCAGCAGCCCTCCCGGGACTAGCGGGGGGGGCACAGATACGCAGTATTTT. This sequence joins TRBV5-1 and TRBJ2-3; 16 nucleotides line up with TRBD2. The J segment lost 1 base and the V segment lost 4 bases, leaving 6 bases of the junction unmatched. Germline assignment: CDR1 SGHRS and CDR2 YFSETQ. The CDR3 contains 18 residues.

This chain connects TRBV10-3 to TRBJ1-1; TRBD1 matches 8 bases. In germline, CDR1 is ENHRY, CDR2 SYGVKD. CDR3 length equals 14 residues. V was pared by 6 bases and J by 2 bases, with 5 bases of the junction left unmatched. CDR3 nucleotides: TGTGCCATCAGGAGGACAGGGAGCAACACTGAAGCTTTCTTT. Encoded protein: CAIRRTGSNTEAFF.

The V and J genes are TRBV11-2 and TRBJ1-1, with 8 bases fitting TRBD1. The CDR3 extends over 13 amino acids. V lost 1 base to trimming and J lost 10 bases; unmatched junction nucleotides: 5. CDR1 is SGHAT, CDR2 FQNNGV, per germline. CDR3 sequence reads: CASSLVRGRVAFF. In nucleotides, the CDR3 is TGTGCCAGCAGCTTAGTCAGGGGGCGGGTAGCTTTCTTT.

A single count supports this clone. The chain recombines TRBV6-4 with TRBJ2-1; D is perhaps TRBD2 (5 bases). Germline loops: CDR1 MRHNA, CDR2 SNTAGT. V shed 8 bases and J shed 0 bases, with 11 bases lying between them. The CDR3 is 14 amino acids. CDR3 protein: CASSSGSSYNEQFF. The CDR3, as DNA: TGTGCCAGCTCATCGGGGAGCTCCTACAATGAGCAGTTCTTC.

The chain links TRBV18 to TRBJ1-1; D is uncertain. The CDR3 length is 14 residues. The V and J ends lost 0 bases and 4 bases respectively, with 9 bases between them. Germline V gives CDR1 KGHSH, CDR2 LQKENI. As DNA, the CDR3 is TGTGCCAGCTCACCACCGTTAAGCGGCACTGAAGCTTTCTTT. Protein: CASSPPLSGTEAFF.

The chain uses TRBV19 and TRBJ1-1; D gene unclear. The V end lost 2 bases, the J end lost 4 bases, and 8 bases lay between the germline ends. This CDR3 is 13 amino acids long. Germline CDR1 and CDR2: LNHDA and SQIVND (reference sequence). CDR3 loop: CASSISWATEAFF. CDR3 DNA: TGTGCCAGTAGTATATCTTGGGCCACTGAAGCTTTCTTT.

The V call is TRBV6-5, the J call TRBJ2-2; D not resolved. Between the trimmed V and J ends, which lost 7 bases and 6 bases, there was a span of 15 bases. The CDR3 is 14 residues long. In germline, CDR1 is MNHEY, CDR2 SVGAGI. The CDR3 DNA reads as TGTGCCAGCAACGAACGGAAGAGACCCGGGGAGCTGTTTTTT. It encodes CASNERKRPGELFF.

The rearrangement joins TRBV29-1 to TRBJ1-4, with D uncertain. The germline CDR1 and CDR2 sequences are SQVTM and ANQGSEA. Trimming left V 7 bases short and J 13 bases short, with 34 bases between. This CDR3 is 17 amino acids long. CDR3 amino acids: CSAEVRHRRLMKFGLFF. The DNA for the CDR3 is TGCAGCGCTGAGGTCCGGCACCGAAGGCTCATGAAATTCGGACTGTTTTTT. Based on the CDR3 plus reference TRBV29-1 and TRBJ1-4, the full variable domain is SAVISQKPSRDICQRGTSLTIQCQVDSQVTMMFWYRQQPGQSLTLIATANQGSEATYESGFVIDKFPISRPNLTFSTLTVSNMSPEDSSIYLCSAEVRHRRLMKFGLFFGSGTQLSVL.

The chain combines TRBV7-2 with TRBJ1-5; no firm D call. The CDR3 covers 13 residues. Trimming took off 3 bases at V and 6 bases at J, with 9 bases between the two ends. Germline V gives CDR1 SGHTA, CDR2 FQGNSA. The CDR3 loop is CASSLAASQPQHF. The CDR3 coding sequence is TGTGCCAGCAGCTTGGCGGCTTCTCAGCCCCAGCATTTT.

V usage is TRBV4-1 and J usage is TRBJ2-1; perhaps D is TRBD1 or TRBD2 (6 bases each). Germline V CDR1 and CDR2: MGHRA, YSYEKL. The length of the CDR3 is 18 residues. The V end was cut by 2 bases, the J end by 6 bases, with 23 bases between. The CDR3 loop reads CASSQYGEVFRGGNEQFF. CDR3 sequence (DNA): TGCGCCAGCAGCCAATATGGGGAAGTTTTCAGGGGAGGCAATGAGCAGTTCTTC.

The chain couples TRBV6-1 to TRBJ2-7, with 7 nucleotides matching TRBD2. V shed 6 bases and J 6 bases; nucleotides not matched to a gene: 8. This CDR3 has 13 amino acids. CDR1 is MNHNS and CDR2 is SASEGT in the germline V gene. Here the CDR3 DNA reads TGTGCCAGCAGAGCCTGGGGGGGGACCGAGCAGTACGTC. Amino acids: CASRAWGGTEQYV.

V is TRBV27 and J is TRBJ2-5; D is uncertain. The germline V gene has CDR1 MNHEY and CDR2 SMNVEV (reference sequence). The CDR3 has 16 amino acids. The V end lost 6 bases, the J end lost 2 bases, and 19 bases lay between the germline ends. In DNA, the CDR3 is TGTGCCAGCAGCCACCATTCGATCGGATATCAAGAGACCCAGTACTTC. Translation gives CASSHHSIGYQETQYF.

The CDR3 bases are TGTGCCAGCAGTGAATGGCAGATCTACGAGCAGTACGTC. Translated: CASSEWQIYEQYV. The V call is TRBV2, the J call TRBJ2-7; unclear D gene. The V gene lost 2 bases and the J gene lost 3 bases, with 8 bases spanning the gap. Germline V gene sequence: CDR1 SNHLY, CDR2 FYNNEI. This CDR3 contains 13 residues.

The chain employs TRBV9 and TRBJ2-3, with D perhaps given as TRBD1 or TRBD2 (5 bases each). V was clipped by 5 bases and J by 5 bases, with 15 bases between them. Germline CDR1 is SGDLS and CDR2 is YYNGEE. The CDR3 contains 14 residues. The CDR3 nucleotides read TGTGCCAGCAGTCGGGACCCCCGGGGAGATACGCAGTATTTT. Amino acids: CASSRDPRGDTQYF.

This chain connects TRBV2 to TRBJ2-4; tentatively, D is TRBD1 or TRBD2 (6 bases each). Germline V gives CDR1 SNHLY, CDR2 FYNNEI. Deletions cut 6 bases from V and 5 bases from J, with 11 bases between. CDR3 length: 13 residues. The CDR3 coding sequence is TGTGCCAGCAGCTCAGGGGAGGAAAACATTCAGTACTTC. Translation: CASSSGEENIQYF.

The table lists this clone with a few counts. The chain links TRBV19 to TRBJ1-5; 7 bases align to TRBD1. Losses at the gene ends were 5 bases for V and 2 bases for J; bases not matched to a gene: 6. Looked up from germline, CDR1 is LNHDA and CDR2 is SQIVND (reference sequence). CDR3 length: 15 amino acids. In DNA, the CDR3 is TGTGCCAGTAGTTGGGGACAGATTGGCAATCAGCCCCAGCATTTT. Protein: CASSWGQIGNQPQHF.

The chain uses TRBV6-5 and TRBJ2-1, with D possibly matching TRBD2 (6 bases). Germline CDR1 reads MNHEY; CDR2 reads SVGAGI. The CDR3 length is 15 residues. V shed 0 bases and J shed 7 bases, with 13 bases lying between them. CDR3 sequence reads: CASSYSSGRRNEQFF. CDR3 DNA sequence: TGTGCCAGCAGTTACTCATCCGGGAGAAGGAATGAGCAGTTCTTC.

The CDR3 protein is CASSRTDRASPLHF. The CDR3 bases are TGTGCCAGCAGCAGAACGGACAGAGCTTCACCCCTCCACTTT. The V and J genes are TRBV7-2 and TRBJ1-6; weak D call: TRBD1 (6 bases). The germline V and J ends were trimmed by 5 bases and 9 bases, with 14 bases remaining between them. The CDR3 loop spans 14 amino acids. Germline CDR1 SGHTA, CDR2 FQGNSA.

The chain is built from TRBV7-8 and TRBJ2-7; tentatively, D is TRBD1 or TRBD2 (6 bases each). This CDR3 is built from 15 residues. V was trimmed by 7 bases and J by 0 bases, leaving 16 bases between them. Per the germline V gene, CDR1 is SGHVS and CDR2 is FQNEAQ. CDR3 sequence: CASIRMRDTSYEQYF. CDR3 in DNA: TGTGCCAGCATCCGAATGCGGGACACCTCCTACGAGCAGTACTTC.

This chain joins TRBV5-1 and TRBJ1-2; D is possibly TRBD1 (5 bases). The CDR3 totals 14 residues. Germline V CDR1 and CDR2: SGHRS, YFSETQ. V gave up 4 bases and J gave up 3 bases, with 13 bases separating them. The CDR3: CASSATGTDYGYTF. CDR3 DNA sequence: TGCGCCAGCAGCGCGACCGGGACGGACTATGGCTACACCTTC. The full variable domain, rest sourced from reference TRBV5-1 and TRBJ1-2, is KAGVTQTPRYLIKTRGQQVTLSCSPISGHRSVSWYQQTPGQGLQFLFEYFSETQRNKGNFPGRFSGRQFSNSRSEMNVSTLELGDSALYLCASSATGTDYGYTFGSGTRLTVV.

The chain combines TRBV18 with TRBJ2-7; D is undetermined. Trimming took off 3 bases at V and 0 bases at J, with 9 bases between the two ends. Germline-derived CDR1 and CDR2 are KGHSH and LQKENI. The CDR3 sequence is 14 residues long. The CDR3, as DNA: TGTGCCAGCTCACCGGGTAGTTTCTCCTACGAGCAGTACTTC. It codes for CASSPGSFSYEQYF.

The chain is built from TRBV28 and TRBJ2-7; a possible D gene is TRBD1 (6 bases). From germline, CDR1 is MDHEN and CDR2 SYDVKM. This CDR3 contains 15 residues. Trimming pared 4 bases from V and 3 bases from J, leaving 16 bases between. This chain's CDR3 is CASSSQGEILYEQYV. DNA for the CDR3: TGTGCCAGCAGTTCACAGGGAGAAATCCTCTACGAGCAGTACGTC.

The chain couples TRBV11-2 to TRBJ2-5; D tentatively fits TRBD1 or TRBD2 (7 bases each). The CDR3 spans 15 residues. V lost 4 bases and J 5 bases, leaving 17 bases between the germline ends. From germline, CDR1 is SGHAT and CDR2 FQNNGV. The CDR3 sequence is CASSSRGGGLETQYF. CDR3 sequence (DNA): TGTGCCAGCAGCTCCAGGGGGGGCGGTCTTGAGACCCAGTACTTC. Together with reference TRBV11-2 and TRBJ2-5, the CDR3 gives the full variable domain: EAGVAQSPRYKIIEKRQSVAFWCNPISGHATLYWYQQILGQGPKLLIQFQNNGVVDDSQLPKDRFSAERLKGVDSTLKIQPAKLEDSAVYLCASSSRGGGLETQYFGPGTRLLVL.

This chain links TRBV28 with TRBJ1-1, with TRBD1 as a possible D gene (6 bases). Trimming shortened V by 8 bases and J by 4 bases, and 17 bases separated the two germline ends. Germline values: CDR1 MDHEN, CDR2 SYDVKM. The CDR3 loop spans 14 amino acids. CDR3 sequence: CASPPGAEGTEAFF. CDR3 DNA sequence: TGTGCCAGCCCCCCGGGGGCGGAAGGCACTGAAGCTTTCTTT.